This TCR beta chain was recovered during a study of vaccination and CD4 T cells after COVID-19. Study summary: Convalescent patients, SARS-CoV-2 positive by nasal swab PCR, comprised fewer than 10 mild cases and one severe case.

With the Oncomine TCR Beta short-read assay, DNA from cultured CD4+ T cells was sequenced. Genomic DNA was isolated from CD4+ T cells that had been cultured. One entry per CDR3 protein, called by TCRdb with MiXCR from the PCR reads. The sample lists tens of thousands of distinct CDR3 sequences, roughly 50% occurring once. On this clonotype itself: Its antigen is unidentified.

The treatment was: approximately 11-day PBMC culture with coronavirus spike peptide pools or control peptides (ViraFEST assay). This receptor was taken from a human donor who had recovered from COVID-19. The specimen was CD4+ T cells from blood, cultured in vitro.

The DNA for the CDR3 is TGTGCCAGCACCCTTGCTGAGGGGTGGCGGTACGAGCAGTACTTC. Translating it yields CASTLAEGWRYEQYF. V is TRBV6-1 and J is TRBJ2-7, with D tentatively TRBD1 or TRBD2 (5 bases each). In germline, CDR1 is MNHNS, CDR2 SASEGT. With 7 bases removed from V and 4 bases from J, the gap between germline ends came to 20 bases. This CDR3 contains 15 residues.